The 30 T cell receptor beta chains listed next were all sequenced from one sample in a study of EBV T-cell therapy then PD-1 blockade in nasopharyngeal carcinoma. Sequenced by immunoSEQ multiplex PCR; TCRdb stores in-frame clones only, minus some. The repertoire holds fewer than 25,000 clones, with around 80% as singletons. Their antigen targets remain unknown. Documented time point: 266 days after commencement of treatment, after nivolumab therapy. Sample treatment: AdE1-LMPpoly-expanded autologous EBV-specific T-cell therapy followed by anti-PD-1 nivolumab. The sequences come from CD8+ T cells from blood, collected around day 260 from a patient whose treatment included autologous EBV-specific T cells and nivolumab. All receptors come from a man aged 40-55 years with nasopharyngeal carcinoma.

V and J are TRBV5-1 and TRBJ1-1; D perhaps matches TRBD1 (5 bases). The V and J ends lost 3 bases and 1 base respectively, with 10 bases between them. This CDR3 is built from 14 residues. Per germline, CDR1 SGHRS and CDR2 YFSETQ. CDR3 in amino acids: CASSYRLGNTEAFF. The CDR3 DNA reads TGCGCCAGCAGCTACAGGCTGGGGAACACTGAAGCTTTCTTT. The full variable domain, with the rest looked up from reference TRBV5-1 and TRBJ1-1, is KAGVTQTPRYLIKTRGQQVTLSCSPISGHRSVSWYQQTPGQGLQFLFEYFSETQRNKGNFPGRFSGRQFSNSRSEMNVSTLELGDSALYLCASSYRLGNTEAFFGQGTRLTVV.

The chain is built from TRBV19 and TRBJ2-1; D tentatively fits TRBD1 or TRBD2 (5 bases each). The length of the CDR3 is 14 residues. The germline V gene encodes CDR1 LNHDA and CDR2 SQIVND (reference sequence). The germline V and J ends were trimmed by 5 bases and 2 bases, with 10 bases remaining between them. CDR3 sequence (DNA): TGTGCCAGTAGTCTCCGGGACCCCTACAATGAGCAGTTCTTC. This encodes CASSLRDPYNEQFF.

CDR3 DNA sequence: TGTGCCAGCAGCTTGGCGGAGGACGCCTGGGGGGATACGCAGTATTTT. This encodes CASSLAEDAWGDTQYF. The chain carries TRBV7-9 and TRBJ2-3, with D perhaps being TRBD1 or TRBD2 (5 bases each). V lost 3 bases and J lost 6, with 19 bases in between. CDR3 length: 16 amino acids. Germline assignment: CDR1 SEHNR and CDR2 FQNEAQ (reference sequence).

In this sample, this clone turned up a few times. The chain has TRBV5-5 and TRBJ1-5; no definite D call. There are 16 residues in the CDR3. The germline V gene has CDR1 SGHKS and CDR2 YYEKEE (reference sequence). Trimming removed 2 bases at V and 0 bases at J, with 12 bases between. This CDR3 reads CASSLLPPYSNQPQHF. The CDR3 DNA follows: TGTGCCAGCAGCTTACTACCCCCCTATAGCAATCAGCCCCAGCATTTT. Filled out from reference TRBV5-5 and TRBJ1-5, the complete variable domain reads DAGVTQSPTHLIKTRGQQVTLRCSPISGHKSVSWYQQVLGQGPQFIFQYYEKEERGRGNFPDRFSARQFPNYSSELNVNALLLGDSALYLCASSLLPPYSNQPQHFGDGTRLSIL.

The J gene is TRBJ1-1, the V gene TRBV5-1; D remains ambiguous. In germline, CDR1 is SGHRS, CDR2 YFSETQ. The CDR3 has 12 amino acids. The V and J ends lost 5 bases and 5 bases respectively, with 10 bases between them. CDR3 nucleotides: TGCGCCAGCAGGGAGGGCGGGACTGAAGCTTTCTTT. Protein: CASREGGTEAFF.

The chain combines TRBV2 with TRBJ1-1; D remains ambiguous. The CDR3 has 16 residues. V gave up 2 bases and J gave up 1 base, with 14 bases separating them. The V gene's germline CDR1 is SNHLY and CDR2 FYNNEI. The CDR3, as DNA: TGTGCCAGCAGTGAACTGGGCGAAGGCCAGAACACTGAAGCTTTCTTT. Translation: CASSELGEGQNTEAFF. The full variable domain, with the rest looked up from reference TRBV2 and TRBJ1-1, is EPEVTQTPSHQVTQMGQEVILRCVPISNHLYFYWYRQILGQKVEFLVSFYNNEISEKSEIFDDQFSVERPDGSNFTLKIRSTKLEDSAMYFCASSELGEGQNTEAFFGQGTRLTVV.

By sample fraction, this clone is medium-sized. This chain joins TRBV6-5 and TRBJ1-2; no reliable D call. The CDR3 runs 12 residues. CDR1 is MNHEY and CDR2 is SVGAGI in the germline V gene. V lost 4 bases to trimming and J lost 6 bases, with 9 bases between them. CDR3 region: CASSLVGDGYTF. In nucleotides, the CDR3 is TGTGCCAGCAGTTTGGTGGGCGATGGCTACACCTTC.

This chain joins TRBV6-7 and TRBJ1-3; D possibly corresponds to TRBD1 (6 bases). TRBV6-7 counts as an open reading frame of uncertain function. V was cut by 0 bases and J by 2 bases, with 14 bases left in between. The CDR3 is 17 amino acids. The CDR3 nucleotides read TGTGCCAGCAGTTACTCCTCCGAGGGGGACCCTGGAAACACCATATATTTT. This sequence encodes CASSYSSEGDPGNTIYF.

This clone was counted once. This same CDR3 is encoded by further DNA sequences in the sample. This sequence joins TRBV2 and TRBJ2-3; a possible D gene is TRBD1 (6 bases). The CDR3 contains 14 residues. V was pared by 5 bases and J by 3 bases, with 12 bases between. Germline values: CDR1 SNHLY, CDR2 FYNNEI. CDR3 in amino acids: CASSHLDSTDTQYF. The CDR3 DNA reads as TGTGCCAGCAGTCACCTGGACAGTACAGATACGCAGTATTTT.

The chain joins TRBV7-9 to TRBJ1-5; no firm D call. Germline V gives CDR1 SEHNR, CDR2 FQNEAQ (reference sequence). V gave up 3 bases and J gave up 2 bases, with 11 bases separating them. The CDR3 contains 15 residues. This CDR3 is CASSFWEGGNQPQHF. CDR3 coding DNA: TGTGCCAGCAGCTTTTGGGAAGGAGGCAATCAGCCCCAGCATTTT. The full variable domain, its missing parts supplied by reference TRBV7-9 and TRBJ1-5, is DTGVSQNPRHKITKRGQNVTFRCDPISEHNRLYWYRQTLGQGPEFLTYFQNEAQLEKSRLLSDRFSAERPKGSFSTLEIQRTEQGDSAMYLCASSFWEGGNQPQHFGDGTRLSIL.

The gene calls are TRBV7-9 and TRBJ1-4; no reliable D call. The CDR3 length is 15 residues. Trimming shortened V by 1 base and J by 3 bases, and 9 bases separated the two germline ends. Germline assignment: CDR1 SEHNR and CDR2 FQNEAQ (reference sequence). The DNA of the CDR3 is TGTGCCAGCAGCTTAGAGGAGATTGCTAATGAAAAACTGTTTTTT. It translates to CASSLEEIANEKLFF.

The table lists this clone with a few counts. The chain employs TRBV19 and TRBJ1-6; D is undetermined. The CDR3 totals 15 residues. Germline values: CDR1 LNHDA, CDR2 SQIVND (reference sequence). Deletions cut 4 bases from V and 9 bases from J, with 16 bases between. The CDR3 DNA reads as TGTGCCAGTAGTACCCTCCTAGGGTCCGGTTCACCCCTCCACTTT. It is translated as CASSTLLGSGSPLHF.

The chain combines TRBV25-1 with TRBJ2-2; 8 bases align to TRBD1. V shed 3 bases, J shed 4 bases, and the junction held 7 bases outside the gene matches. Germline V gene sequence: CDR1 MGHDK, CDR2 SYGVNS. The CDR3 is 16 residues long. The CDR3 here is CASSDSDREVTGELFF. As DNA, the CDR3 is TGTGCCAGCAGTGATTCGGACAGGGAGGTCACCGGGGAGCTGTTTTTT.

The rearrangement links TRBV6-2 or TRBV6-3 to TRBJ1-1, with 7 bases lining up with TRBD1. Trimming at V came to 0 bases and at J to 11 bases, leaving 9 bases not matched to a gene. The CDR3 is 14 amino acids. Per the germline V gene, CDR1 is MNHEY and CDR2 is SVGEGT. In nucleotides, the CDR3 is TGTGCCAGCAGTTACTCTCAGGAAGGGGGCTCGGCTTTCTTT. Translating gives CASSYSQEGGSAFF.

This rearrangement joins TRBV12-3 or TRBV12-4 to TRBJ1-4, with unresolved D. The CDR3 is made up of 11 amino acids. V gave up 3 bases and J gave up 4 bases, with 0 bases separating them. The chain's CDR3 is CASSFNEKLFF. The CDR3, as DNA: TGTGCCAGCAGTTTTAATGAAAAACTGTTTTTT.

The chain recombines TRBV6-5 with TRBJ2-3, with 9 bases that match TRBD1. Losses at the gene ends were 2 bases for V and 4 bases for J; bases not matched to a gene: 4. This CDR3 contains 15 residues. The germline CDR1 and CDR2 sequences are MNHEY and SVGAGI. The CDR3 DNA reads as TGTGCCAGCAGTTACGGGGACAGGGCGCCAGATACGCAGTATTTT. It codes for CASSYGDRAPDTQYF.

CDR3 DNA sequence: TGTGCTCTCGGGAGCGGCACAGATACGCAGTATTTT. Translation gives CALGSGTDTQYF. The rearrangement links TRBV2 to TRBJ2-3, with D maybe TRBD2 (6 bases). This CDR3 has 12 residues. Germline loops: CDR1 SNHLY, CDR2 FYNNEI.

This chain joins TRBV6-1 and TRBJ1-6, with 9 bases identical to TRBD1. This CDR3 is built from 14 residues. From germline, CDR1 is MNHNS and CDR2 SASEGT. V was pared by 1 base and J by 8 bases, with 0 bases of the junction left unmatched. CDR3 loop: CASSEGTGDSPLHF. The CDR3, as DNA: TGTGCCAGCAGTGAAGGGACAGGGGATTCACCCCTCCACTTT.

The genes are TRBV13 and TRBJ2-7, with a weak D call TRBD1 (6 bases). Looked up from germline, CDR1 is PRHDT and CDR2 is FYEKMQ (reference sequence). The CDR3 sequence is 13 residues long. V was trimmed by 5 bases and J by 4 bases, leaving 12 bases between them. CDR3 region: CASSPQGRYEQYF. The CDR3 nucleotides read TGTGCCAGCAGCCCACAGGGAAGGTACGAGCAGTACTTC.

This clone was recorded only once. The V call is TRBV7-6, the J call TRBJ2-7; D uncertain. The CDR3 totals 12 residues. CDR1 is SGHVS and CDR2 is FNYEAQ in the germline V gene. The V gene lost 5 bases and the J gene lost 6 bases, with 11 bases spanning the gap. CDR3 nucleotide sequence: TGTGCCAGCAGCCCAGCCGAACTCGAGCAGTACTTC. Amino acids: CASSPAELEQYF.

The V call is TRBV28, the J call TRBJ2-5, with D perhaps TRBD1 or TRBD2 (6 bases each). The CDR3 runs 14 residues. V shed 4 bases and J shed 1 base, with 10 bases lying between them. CDR1 is MDHEN and CDR2 is SYDVKM in the germline V gene. The CDR3 sequence: CASSSPGAQETQYF. The CDR3 DNA follows: TGTGCCAGCAGTTCCCCGGGGGCCCAAGAGACCCAGTACTTC.

The chain employs TRBV5-5 and TRBJ1-2; D is uncertain. The CDR3 has 12 amino acids. The germline V and J ends were trimmed by 5 bases and 5 bases, with 10 bases remaining between them. CDR1 is SGHKS and CDR2 is YYEKEE in the germline V gene (reference sequence). CDR3 residues: CASRLTGYGYTF. The CDR3, as DNA: TGTGCCAGCAGGTTGACGGGGTATGGCTACACCTTC.

The chain couples TRBV5-6 to TRBJ1-6, with 7 positions matching TRBD1. J lost 10 bases, V lost 5 bases, and 9 bases had no gene match. This CDR3 comprises 14 residues. The germline CDR1 and CDR2 sequences are SGHDT and YYEEEE. In nucleotides, the CDR3 is TGTGCCAGCAGAAACAGGGGTGCTGGGTCACCCCTCCACTTT. This sequence encodes CASRNRGAGSPLHF.

CDR3 region: CASSSGGINEQFF. For the CDR3, the DNA is TGTGCCAGCAGTTCAGGGGGGATCAATGAGCAGTTCTTC. The chain uses TRBV12-3 or TRBV12-4 and TRBJ2-1, with TRBD1 as a possible D gene (7 bases). The V end lost 4 bases, the J end lost 6 bases, and 10 bases lay between the germline ends. There are 13 residues in the CDR3.

The V gene is TRBV7-9, the J gene TRBJ2-5; no clear D. Trimming stripped 5 bases from V and 4 bases from J, with 11 bases between. The length of the CDR3 is 13 residues. Per germline, CDR1 SEHNR and CDR2 FQNEAQ (reference sequence). CDR3 in amino acids: CASSLGGPETQYF. The CDR3 bases are TGTGCCAGCAGCCTCGGCGGACCAGAGACCCAGTACTTC.

This chain links TRBV20-1 with TRBJ2-7; the D gene is possibly TRBD2 (5 bases). CDR1 and CDR2 from the germline V gene are DFQATT and SNEGSKA (reference sequence). With 3 bases removed from V and 2 bases from J, the gap between germline ends came to 11 bases. The CDR3 runs to 13 residues. The CDR3 is CSASDTRTYEQYF. CDR3 DNA sequence: TGCAGTGCTAGTGACACTAGAACCTACGAGCAGTACTTC.

V usage is TRBV28 and J usage is TRBJ1-2; no definite D call. This CDR3 contains 12 residues. The V and J ends lost 5 bases and 4 bases respectively, with 8 bases between them. The V gene's germline CDR1 is MDHEN and CDR2 SYDVKM. The CDR3 DNA reads TGTGCCAGCAGTCTTAACACCTATGGCTACACCTTC. Its protein is CASSLNTYGYTF.

The chain carries TRBV3-1 (or the pseudogene TRBV3-2) and TRBJ2-1, with TRBD2 matching 10 bases. Trimming cost V 0 bases and J 3 bases; bases outside gene matches: 2. CDR3 length equals 16 residues. Germline CDR1 is LGHDT and CDR2 is YNNKEL (reference sequence). The CDR3 coding sequence is TGTGCCAGCAGCCAAGAGACTAGCGGGTACTACAATGAGCAGTTCTTC. Translated, it gives CASSQETSGYYNEQFF.

The CDR3 nucleotides read TGTGCCAGCAGTTGGACGAGGGAAATCACTGAAGCTTTCTTT. This encodes CASSWTREITEAFF. The rearrangement links TRBV6-6 to TRBJ1-1, with D unresolved. V gave up 4 bases and J gave up 4 bases, with 13 bases separating them. CDR3 size: 14 residues. From germline, CDR1 is MNHNY and CDR2 SVGAGI (reference sequence).

This clone was seen only once. The chain combines TRBV27 with TRBJ1-6; no definite D call. The germline V and J ends were trimmed by 6 bases and 0 bases, with 12 bases remaining between them. Germline CDR1 and CDR2: MNHEY and SMNVEV (reference sequence). The CDR3 is 16 amino acids. DNA for the CDR3: TGTGCCAGCAGCTGGCAGGCGAGCTCCTATAATTCACCCCTCCACTTT. Protein sequence: CASSWQASSYNSPLHF.